There are many counts of the clone carrying this T cell receptor (beta chain). Its target is unknown. Diagnosis of hyperthyroidism was new in patients aged 18 to 65, and its duration was under 2 months. The CDR3 runs 16 residues. V was trimmed by 4 bases and J by 5 bases, leaving 18 bases between them. Per the germline V gene, CDR1 is MDHEN and CDR2 is SYDVKM. Researchers amplified the TCR beta CDR3 regions from RNA transcripts. TCR CDR3 underwent first-round RT-PCR with the HTBI primer set. MiXCR was run by TCRdb on the multiplex PCR reads, yielding one entry per CDR3 protein. The data hold hundreds of thousands of distinct CDR3 sequences, with 12% to 15% observed a single time. This sample stems from a study of T cells in Graves' hyperthyroidism and ophthalmopathy. Study in general: Peripheral blood draws took place at initial diagnosis, ahead of any treatment. General observations from the study: Expanded thyroid clonotypes (above 0.001) were mostly also found in blood.

The origin of this receptor is a young woman with Graves' hyperthyroidism. The chain is built from TRBV28 and TRBJ2-1; a weak D match, TRBD1 (6 bases). The sequenced sample consisted of blood. CDR3 nucleotide sequence: TGTGCCAGCAGTTCCGTCACAGGGTCTCCCGACAATGAGCAGTTCTTC. As protein: CASSSVTGSPDNEQFF.